Listed here is a single T cell receptor beta chain. Its antigen is undetermined. Replicate PCRs from sorted subsets contained around 200 ng DNA, which is 30,000 to 35,000 T cell genomes. In the study's own analysis: Without quality scores, immunoSEQ junctional reads could not be filtered like full-length reads. The protocol was immunoSEQ multiplex PCR, while the TCRdb copy is restricted to in-frame clones and leaves out a portion. V and J calls and clone size come straight from that table; D and trimming were deduced from the DNA. The sample yields 600,000 to 750,000 clones, about two thirds seen once. This sample is drawn from a study of shared clonotypes between healthy human individuals. Study-level results: In several donors, around 4.5% of naive CD4 clonotypes appeared in common.

The CDR3 runs to 17 residues. The junction had 8 bases not matched to a gene; V was cut back by 5 bases and J by 3 bases. Per germline, CDR1 SGHNT and CDR2 YYREEE (reference sequence). The TCR was taken from a woman aged 25-40 years in good health. Sequences were obtained from memory CD4+ T cells sorted from blood. The subset is: CD45RA-negative fraction. V is TRBV5-4 and J is TRBJ2-6; 10 nucleotides match TRBD1. The chain's CDR3 is CASSPGTGVDGANVLTF. DNA of the CDR3: TGTGCCAGCAGTCCCGGGACAGGGGTGGATGGGGCCAACGTCCTGACTTTC.